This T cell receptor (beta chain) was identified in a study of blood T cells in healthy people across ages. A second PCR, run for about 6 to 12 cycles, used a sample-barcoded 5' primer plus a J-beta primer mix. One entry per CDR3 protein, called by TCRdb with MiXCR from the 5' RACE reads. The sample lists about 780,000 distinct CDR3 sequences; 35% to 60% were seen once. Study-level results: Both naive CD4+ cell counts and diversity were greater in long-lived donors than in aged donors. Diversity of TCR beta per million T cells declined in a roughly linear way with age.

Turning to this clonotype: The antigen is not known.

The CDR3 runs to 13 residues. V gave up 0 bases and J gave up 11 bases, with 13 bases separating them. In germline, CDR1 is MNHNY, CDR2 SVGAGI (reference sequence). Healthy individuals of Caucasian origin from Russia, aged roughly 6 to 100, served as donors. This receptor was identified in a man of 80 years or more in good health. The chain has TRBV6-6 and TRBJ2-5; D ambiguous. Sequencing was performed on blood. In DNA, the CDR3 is TGTGCCAGCAGTTACTCTCGGACCGACGGGCAGTACTTC. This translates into CASSYSRTDGQYF.